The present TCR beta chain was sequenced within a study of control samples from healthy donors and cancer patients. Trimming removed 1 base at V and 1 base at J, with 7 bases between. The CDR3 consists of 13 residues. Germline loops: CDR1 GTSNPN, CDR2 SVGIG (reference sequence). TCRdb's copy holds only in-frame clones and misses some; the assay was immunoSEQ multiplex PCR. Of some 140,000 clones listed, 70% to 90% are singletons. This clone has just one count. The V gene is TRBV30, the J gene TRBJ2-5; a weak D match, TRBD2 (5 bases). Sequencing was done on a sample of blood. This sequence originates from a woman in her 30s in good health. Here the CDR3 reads CAWSGGAQETQYF. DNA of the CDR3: TGTGCCTGGAGTGGGGGAGCCCAAGAGACCCAGTACTTC. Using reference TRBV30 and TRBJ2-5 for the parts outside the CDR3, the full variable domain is SQTIHQWPATLVQPVGSPLSLECTVEGTSNPNLYWYRQAAGRGLQLLFYSVGIGQISSEVPQNLSASRPQDRQFILSSKKLLLSDSGFYLCAWSGGAQETQYFGPGTRLLVL.